This T cell receptor (beta chain) was documented in a study of blood T cells in healthy people across ages. Concerning this clonotype itself: Its antigen is currently unknown.

The CDR3 loop spans 18 amino acids. In germline, CDR1 is MGHRA, CDR2 YSYEKL. V was pared by 6 bases and J by 1 base, with 9 bases of the junction left unmatched. Together with a sample-barcoded 5' primer, a J-beta primer mix was included in a second PCR lasting about 7 to 12 cycles. A tag from a template-switch adaptor with 12 random nucleotides marked each cDNA molecule. Each sample yielded at least 2.5 million CDR3-containing paired-end reads. TCRdb fed the 5' RACE reads into MiXCR, producing one record per CDR3 protein. This repertoire shows some 1.6 million distinct CDR3 sequences, roughly 30% found once; its top ten account for approximately 10%. The study's findings and limits: Naive and antigen-experienced cells could not be conclusively compared, given unsorted PBMCs.

This clonotype was obtained from a woman under 40 in good health. Sequenced input: blood. V usage is TRBV4-1 and J usage is TRBJ2-3; 14 positions match TRBD2. CDR3 sequence: CASRPRLAGGPRTDTQYF. CDR3 DNA sequence: TGCGCCAGCAGACCTCGACTAGCGGGGGGGCCCCGCACAGATACGCAGTATTTT.